This T cell receptor (beta chain) appears in the sequencing data of a study of radiation and T cells in renal cell carcinoma. Study observations and caveats: Pretreatment tumor biopsies were lacking, so baseline clonotypes are unknown. Top tumor clonotypes rose in blood 2 weeks post-radiation, then contracted.

The CDR3 loop spans 15 amino acids. V lost 4 bases to trimming and J lost 2 bases, with 15 bases between them. CDR1 and CDR2 from the germline V gene are SGHTS and YDEGEE. Time point of the sample: baseline pretreatment blood. The treatment was: 15 Gy SBRT to primary tumor, nephrectomy 4 weeks later. The table came from immunoSEQ multiplex PCR; TCRdb's copy has only in-frame clones and leaves some out. The top ten hold about 3% of the sample, which has more than 95,000 clones, roughly 80% seen once. With respect to this clone: Antigen specificity is unknown.

The sample in question was blood, obtained from a patient whose treatment included radiotherapy and nephrectomy. The genes are TRBV5-8 and TRBJ2-5; possible D gene TRBD1, 5 bases. The receptor was derived from a woman aged 55-69 years with renal cell carcinoma. The CDR3 is CASSGKDRGQETQYF. The CDR3 DNA reads TGTGCCAGCAGCGGAAAGGATAGGGGACAAGAGACCCAGTACTTC. Supplemented by reference TRBV5-8 and TRBJ2-5, the full variable domain reads EAGVTQSPTHLIKTRGQQATLRCSPISGHTSVYWYQQALGLGLQFLLWYDEGEERNRGNFPPRFSGRQFPNYSSELNVNALELEDSALYLCASSGKDRGQETQYFGPGTRLLVL.